The present T cell receptor beta chain was sequenced within a study of cytomegalovirus exposure and HLA in healthy donors. Study-level background: As an earlier analysis found, 180 million or so T cells yielded about 100 million unique TCR beta sequences. Of some 410 genotyped donors, more than 75% grouped in the Caucasian-associated ancestry cluster. Study-level findings and limits: Analyzed later, most CMV-associated TCR beta chains appeared HLA-restricted.

Primers: 60 Vbeta forward and 13 Jbeta reverse. The repertoire was sequenced with immunoSEQ multiplex PCR; TCRdb's copy has only in-frame clones and lacks some. Of tens of thousands of clones listed, around four fifths were seen once; the top ten hold less than 9.5%. Notes on this clone: What it recognizes is unknown.

Sampled while nominally healthy, donors likely had unrecorded immune exposures. The ends were cut back, 2 bases at V and 1 base at J, with 18 bases in the middle. This CDR3 has 17 amino acids. Germline V gene data show CDR1 as MNHEY and CDR2 as SMNVEV (reference sequence). The V gene is TRBV27, the J gene TRBJ2-7, with a possible D match to TRBD1 (6 bases). The sample was PBMCs. The source of this sequence is a man under 40 in good health and CMV-seronegative. The CDR3 nucleotides read TGTGCCAGCAGTTTACCCCGCCTATCTGGACAGTCCTACGAGCAGTACTTC. It specifies CASSLPRLSGQSYEQYF.